This record covers a single TCR beta chain. TCRdb's table, derived via immunoSEQ multiplex PCR, lists solely in-frame clones and lacks some. The sample includes 90,000 to 140,000 clones, approximately 90% of them seen just once. Specified time point: cycle 4 day 1 (C4D1), after 5 to 7 weeks of nivolumab. All patients experienced relapse after autologous stem cell transplantation, and brentuximab vedotin exposure was variable. V lost 1 base, J lost 2 bases, and 5 bases lay in between. CDR1 SGHDT and CDR2 YYEEEE come from the germline V gene. This CDR3 region has 13 residues. The data belong to a study of PD-1 blockade in classical Hodgkin lymphoma.

The sequencing used peripheral blood mononuclear cells (PBMCs), collected before the fourth cycle of nivolumab. The V and J genes are TRBV5-6 and TRBJ2-3; D not certain. The source is a human donor with classical Hodgkin lymphoma. CDR3 sequence (DNA): TGTGCCAGCAGCTTGTCTTTCACAGATACGCAGTATTTT. It translates to CASSLSFTDTQYF.